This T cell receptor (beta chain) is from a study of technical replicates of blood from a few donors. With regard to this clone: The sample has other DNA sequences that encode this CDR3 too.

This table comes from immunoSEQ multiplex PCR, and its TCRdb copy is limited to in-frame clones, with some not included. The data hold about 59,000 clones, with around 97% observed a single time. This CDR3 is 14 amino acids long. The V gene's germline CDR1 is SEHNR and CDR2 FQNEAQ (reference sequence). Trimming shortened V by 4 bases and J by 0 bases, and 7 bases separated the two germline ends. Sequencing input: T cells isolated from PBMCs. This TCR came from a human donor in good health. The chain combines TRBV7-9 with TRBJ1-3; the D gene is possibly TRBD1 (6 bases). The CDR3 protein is CASSSQGSGNTIYF. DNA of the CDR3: TGTGCCAGCAGCTCACAGGGCTCTGGAAACACCATATATTTT.